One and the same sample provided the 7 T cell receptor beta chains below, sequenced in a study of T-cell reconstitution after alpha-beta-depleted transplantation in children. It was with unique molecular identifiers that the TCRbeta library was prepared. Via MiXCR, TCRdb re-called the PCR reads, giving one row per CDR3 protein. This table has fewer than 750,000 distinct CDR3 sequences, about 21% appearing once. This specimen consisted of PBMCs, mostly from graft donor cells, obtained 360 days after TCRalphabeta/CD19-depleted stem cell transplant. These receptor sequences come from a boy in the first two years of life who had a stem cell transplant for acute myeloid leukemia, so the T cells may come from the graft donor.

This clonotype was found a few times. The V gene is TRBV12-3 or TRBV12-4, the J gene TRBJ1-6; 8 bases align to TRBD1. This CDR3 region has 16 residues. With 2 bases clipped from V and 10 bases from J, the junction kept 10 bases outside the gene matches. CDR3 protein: CASSLRQGASDSPLHF. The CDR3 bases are TGTGCCAGCAGTTTAAGGCAGGGGGCCTCAGACTCACCCCTCCACTTT.

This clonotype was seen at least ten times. This chain's CDR3 is CASSFQPSDTQYF. DNA for the CDR3: TGTGCCAGCAGCTTCCAGCCGTCAGATACGCAGTATTTT. V and J are TRBV5-6 and TRBJ2-3; D is undetermined. Trimming took 2 bases from V and 4 from J, leaving 8 bases between them. The length of the CDR3 is 13 residues. CDR1 is SGHDT and CDR2 is YYEEEE in the germline V gene.

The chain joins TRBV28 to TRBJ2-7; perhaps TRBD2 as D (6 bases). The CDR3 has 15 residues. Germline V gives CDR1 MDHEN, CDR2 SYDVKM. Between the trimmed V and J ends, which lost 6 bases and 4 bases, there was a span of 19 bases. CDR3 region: CASRTPQPGVYEQYF. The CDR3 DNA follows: TGTGCCAGCAGGACTCCCCAACCGGGGGTTTACGAGCAGTACTTC.

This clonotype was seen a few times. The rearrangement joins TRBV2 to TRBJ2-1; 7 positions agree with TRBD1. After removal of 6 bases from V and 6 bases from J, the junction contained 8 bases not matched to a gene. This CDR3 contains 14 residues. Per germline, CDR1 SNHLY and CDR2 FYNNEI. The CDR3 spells CASRNGQARNEQFF. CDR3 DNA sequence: TGTGCCAGCAGAAATGGACAGGCCCGCAATGAGCAGTTCTTC. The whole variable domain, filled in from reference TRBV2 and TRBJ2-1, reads EPEVTQTPSHQVTQMGQEVILRCVPISNHLYFYWYRQILGQKVEFLVSFYNNEISEKSEIFDDQFSVERPDGSNFTLKIRSTKLEDSAMYFCASRNGQARNEQFFGPGTRLTVL.

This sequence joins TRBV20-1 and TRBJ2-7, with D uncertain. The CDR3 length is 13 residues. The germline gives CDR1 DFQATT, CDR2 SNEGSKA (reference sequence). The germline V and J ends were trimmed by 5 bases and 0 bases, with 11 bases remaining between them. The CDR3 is CSALTGRSYEQYF. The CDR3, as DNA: TGCAGTGCTTTAACGGGCCGCTCCTACGAGCAGTACTTC.

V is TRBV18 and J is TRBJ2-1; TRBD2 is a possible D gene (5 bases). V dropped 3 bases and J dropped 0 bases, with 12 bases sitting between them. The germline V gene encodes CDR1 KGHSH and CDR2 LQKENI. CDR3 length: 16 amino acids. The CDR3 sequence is CASSPGVASSYNEQFF. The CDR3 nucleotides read TGTGCCAGCTCACCCGGGGTAGCGAGCTCCTACAATGAGCAGTTCTTC.

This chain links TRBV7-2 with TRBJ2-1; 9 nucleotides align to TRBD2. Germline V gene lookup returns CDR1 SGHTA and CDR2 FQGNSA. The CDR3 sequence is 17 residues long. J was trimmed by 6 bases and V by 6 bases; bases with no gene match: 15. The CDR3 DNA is TGTGCCAGCAGGAGAAGGGCTAGCGGGGTCCGGTCCAATGAGCAGTTCTTC. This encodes CASRRRASGVRSNEQFF.